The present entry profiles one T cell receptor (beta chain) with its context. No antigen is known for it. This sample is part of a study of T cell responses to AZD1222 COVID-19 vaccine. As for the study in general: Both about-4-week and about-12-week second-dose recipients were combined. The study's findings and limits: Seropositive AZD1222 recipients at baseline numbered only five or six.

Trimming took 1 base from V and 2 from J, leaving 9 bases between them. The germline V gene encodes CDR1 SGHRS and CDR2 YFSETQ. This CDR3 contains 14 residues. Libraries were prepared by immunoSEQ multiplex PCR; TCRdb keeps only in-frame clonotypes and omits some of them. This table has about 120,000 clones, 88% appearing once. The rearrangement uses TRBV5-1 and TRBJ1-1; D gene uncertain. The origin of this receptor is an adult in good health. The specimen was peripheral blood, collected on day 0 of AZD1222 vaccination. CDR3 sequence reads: CASSLSNQNTEAFF. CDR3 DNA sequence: TGCGCCAGCAGCTTGAGCAATCAAAACACTGAAGCTTTCTTT. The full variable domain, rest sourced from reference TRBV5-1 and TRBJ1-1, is KAGVTQTPRYLIKTRGQQVTLSCSPISGHRSVSWYQQTPGQGLQFLFEYFSETQRNKGNFPGRFSGRQFSNSRSEMNVSTLELGDSALYLCASSLSNQNTEAFFGQGTRLTVV.